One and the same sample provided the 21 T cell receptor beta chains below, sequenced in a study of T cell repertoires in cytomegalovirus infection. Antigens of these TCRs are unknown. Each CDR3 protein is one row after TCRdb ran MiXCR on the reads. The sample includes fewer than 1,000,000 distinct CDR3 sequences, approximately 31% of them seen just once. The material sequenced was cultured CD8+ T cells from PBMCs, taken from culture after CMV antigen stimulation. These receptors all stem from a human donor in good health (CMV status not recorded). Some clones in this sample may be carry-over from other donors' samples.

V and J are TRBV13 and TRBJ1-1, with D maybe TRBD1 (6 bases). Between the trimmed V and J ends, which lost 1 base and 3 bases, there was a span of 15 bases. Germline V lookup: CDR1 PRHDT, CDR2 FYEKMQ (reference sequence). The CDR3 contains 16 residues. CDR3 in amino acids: CASSLVVGGKDTEAFF. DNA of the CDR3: TGTGCCAGCAGCTTAGTGGTAGGGGGGAAGGACACTGAAGCTTTCTTT.

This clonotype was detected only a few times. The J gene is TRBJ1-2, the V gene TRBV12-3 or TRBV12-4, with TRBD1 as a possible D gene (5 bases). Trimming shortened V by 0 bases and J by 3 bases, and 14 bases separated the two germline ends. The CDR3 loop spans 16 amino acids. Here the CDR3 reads CASSLAPGGDHYGYTF. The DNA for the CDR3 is TGTGCCAGCAGTTTAGCTCCAGGTGGGGACCACTATGGCTACACCTTC.

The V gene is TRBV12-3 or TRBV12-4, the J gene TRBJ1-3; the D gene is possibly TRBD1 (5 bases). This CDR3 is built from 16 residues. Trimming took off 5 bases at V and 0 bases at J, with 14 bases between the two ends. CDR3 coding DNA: TGTGCCAGCAGTGACGCCGGGACCTTCTCTGGAAACACCATATATTTT. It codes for CASSDAGTFSGNTIYF.

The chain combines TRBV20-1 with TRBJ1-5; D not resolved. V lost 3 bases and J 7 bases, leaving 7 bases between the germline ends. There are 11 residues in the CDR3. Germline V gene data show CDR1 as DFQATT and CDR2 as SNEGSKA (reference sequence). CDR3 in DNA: TGCAGTGCTAGCCGGGGACAGCCCCAGCATTTT. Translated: CSASRGQPQHF.

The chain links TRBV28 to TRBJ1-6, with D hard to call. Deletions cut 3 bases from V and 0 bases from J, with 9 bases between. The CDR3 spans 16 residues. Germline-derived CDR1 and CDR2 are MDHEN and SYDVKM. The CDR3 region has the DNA TGTGCCAGCAGTTTGTCCTTAAGCTCCTATAATTCACCCCTCCACTTT. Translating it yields CASSLSLSSYNSPLHF. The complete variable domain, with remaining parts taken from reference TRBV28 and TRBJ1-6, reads DVKVTQSSRYLVKRTGEKVFLECVQDMDHENMFWYRQDPGLGLRLIYFSYDVKMKEKGDIPEGYSVSREKKERFSLILESASTNQTSMYLCASSLSLSSYNSPLHFGNGTRLTVT.

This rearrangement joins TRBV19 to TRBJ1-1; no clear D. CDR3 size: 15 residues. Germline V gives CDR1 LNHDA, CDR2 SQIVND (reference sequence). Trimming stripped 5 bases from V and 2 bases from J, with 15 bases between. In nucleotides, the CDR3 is TGTGCCAGTAGTCCATGGGCCAGACTTAACACTGAAGCTTTCTTT. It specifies CASSPWARLNTEAFF.

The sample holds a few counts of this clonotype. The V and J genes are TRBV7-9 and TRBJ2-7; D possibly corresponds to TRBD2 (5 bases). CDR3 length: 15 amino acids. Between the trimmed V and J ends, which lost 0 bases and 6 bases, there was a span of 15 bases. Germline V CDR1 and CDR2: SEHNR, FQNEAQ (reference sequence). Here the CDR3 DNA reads TGTGCCAGCAGCTTAGCGTCCGGACTTAGTTCCGAGCAGTACGTC. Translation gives CASSLASGLSSEQYV.

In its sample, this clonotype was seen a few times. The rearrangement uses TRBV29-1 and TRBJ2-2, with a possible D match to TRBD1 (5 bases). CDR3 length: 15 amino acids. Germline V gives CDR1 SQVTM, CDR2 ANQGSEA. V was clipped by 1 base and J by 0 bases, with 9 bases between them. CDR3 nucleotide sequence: TGCAGCGTTGAAGCCAGGGCGGCGAACACCGGGGAGCTGTTTTTT. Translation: CSVEARAANTGELFF.

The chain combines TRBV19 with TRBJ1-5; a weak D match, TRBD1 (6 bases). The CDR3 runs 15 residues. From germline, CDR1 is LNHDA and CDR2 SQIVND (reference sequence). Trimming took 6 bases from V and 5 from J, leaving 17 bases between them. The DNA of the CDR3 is TGTGCCAGTAGGTTGGGGCAGGGGAGCGATCAGCCCCAGCATTTT. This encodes CASRLGQGSDQPQHF.

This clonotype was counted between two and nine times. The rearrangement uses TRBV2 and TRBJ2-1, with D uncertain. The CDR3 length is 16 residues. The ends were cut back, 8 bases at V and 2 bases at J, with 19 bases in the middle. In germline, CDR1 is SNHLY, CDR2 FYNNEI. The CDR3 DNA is TGTGCCAGCCCCAACGGTCTTTCCCCGGCCTACAATGAGCAGTTCTTC. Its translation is CASPNGLSPAYNEQFF.

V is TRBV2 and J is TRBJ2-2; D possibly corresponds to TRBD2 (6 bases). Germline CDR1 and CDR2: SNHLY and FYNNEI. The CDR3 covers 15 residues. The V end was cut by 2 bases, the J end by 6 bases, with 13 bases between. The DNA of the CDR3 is TGTGCCAGCAGTGAATACGGCCTAGCGCCCGGGGAGCTGTTTTTT. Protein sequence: CASSEYGLAPGELFF.

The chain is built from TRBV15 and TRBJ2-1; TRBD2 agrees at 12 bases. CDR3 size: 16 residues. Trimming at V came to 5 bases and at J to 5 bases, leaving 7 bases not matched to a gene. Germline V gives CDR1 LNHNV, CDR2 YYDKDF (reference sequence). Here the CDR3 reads CATSRLAGGGDNEQFF. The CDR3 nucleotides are TGTGCCACCAGCCGTCTAGCGGGGGGGGGTGACAATGAGCAGTTCTTC.

The CDR3 sequence: CASSQGLYEKLFF. The DNA for the CDR3 is TGTGCCAGCAGTCAGGGTCTATATGAAAAACTGTTTTTT. The chain joins TRBV27 to TRBJ1-4; D may be TRBD1 (5 bases). This CDR3 contains 13 residues. V was pared by 5 bases and J by 6 bases, with 10 bases between. CDR1 and CDR2 (germline): MNHEY, SMNVEV (reference sequence).

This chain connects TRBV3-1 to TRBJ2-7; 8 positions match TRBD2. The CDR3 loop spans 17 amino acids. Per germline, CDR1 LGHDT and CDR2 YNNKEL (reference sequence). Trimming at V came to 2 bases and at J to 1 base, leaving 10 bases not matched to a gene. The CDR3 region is CASSQTPGTRVSYEQYF. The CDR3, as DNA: TGTGCCAGCAGCCAAACCCCAGGGACTAGAGTTTCCTACGAGCAGTACTTC.

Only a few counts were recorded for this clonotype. CDR3 bases: TGCGCCAGCAGCCAAGACAACTACAATGAGCAGTTCTTC. This translates into CASSQDNYNEQFF. The chain employs TRBV4-1 and TRBJ2-1, with no clear D. Trimming took 0 bases from V and 3 from J, leaving 3 bases between them. Germline V gene lookup returns CDR1 MGHRA and CDR2 YSYEKL. The CDR3 runs 13 residues.

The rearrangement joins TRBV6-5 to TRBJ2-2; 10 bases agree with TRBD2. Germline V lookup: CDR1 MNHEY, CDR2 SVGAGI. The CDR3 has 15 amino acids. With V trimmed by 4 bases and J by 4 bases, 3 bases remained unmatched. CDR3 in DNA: TGTGCCAGCAGTTTTAGCGGGGGGCCCACCGGGGAGCTGTTTTTT. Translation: CASSFSGGPTGELFF.

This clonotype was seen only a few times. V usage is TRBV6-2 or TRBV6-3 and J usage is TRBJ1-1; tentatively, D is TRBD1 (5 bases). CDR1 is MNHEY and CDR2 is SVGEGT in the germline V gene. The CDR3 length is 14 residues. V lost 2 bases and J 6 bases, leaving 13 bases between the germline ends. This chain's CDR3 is CASSYLRRGSEAFF. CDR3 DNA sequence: TGTGCCAGCAGTTACCTCCGACGGGGGTCTGAAGCTTTCTTT.

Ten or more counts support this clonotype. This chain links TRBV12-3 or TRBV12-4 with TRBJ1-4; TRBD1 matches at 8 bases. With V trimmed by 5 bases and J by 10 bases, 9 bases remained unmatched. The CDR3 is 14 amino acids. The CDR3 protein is CASSQAGTGGKLFF. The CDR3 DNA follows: TGTGCCAGCAGTCAAGCTGGGACAGGCGGAAAACTGTTTTTT.

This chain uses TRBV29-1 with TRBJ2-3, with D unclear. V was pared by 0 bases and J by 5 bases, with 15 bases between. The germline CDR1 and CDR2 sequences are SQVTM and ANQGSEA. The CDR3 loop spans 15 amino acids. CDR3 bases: TGCAGCGTTGAAGACCCACTTGAAGGTTTAGATACGCAGTATTTT. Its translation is CSVEDPLEGLDTQYF.

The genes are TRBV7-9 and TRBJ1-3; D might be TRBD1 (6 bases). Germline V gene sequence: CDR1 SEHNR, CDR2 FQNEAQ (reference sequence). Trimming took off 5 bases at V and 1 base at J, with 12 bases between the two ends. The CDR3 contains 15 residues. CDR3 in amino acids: CASSPRDTSGNTIYF. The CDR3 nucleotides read TGTGCCAGCAGCCCTCGGGACACTTCTGGAAACACCATATATTTT.

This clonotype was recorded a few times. CDR3 sequence reads: CSVEDPDRVGTGELFF. DNA of the CDR3: TGCAGCGTTGAAGATCCAGACAGGGTTGGCACCGGGGAGCTGTTTTTT. This rearrangement joins TRBV29-1 to TRBJ2-2; the match to TRBD1 covers 7 bases. With 0 bases clipped from V and 4 bases from J, the junction kept 8 bases outside the gene matches. Germline assignment: CDR1 SQVTM and CDR2 ANQGSEA. This CDR3 region has 16 residues.